The clone carrying this T cell receptor beta chain came up a few times. The antigen is not known. CDR3 length: 17 amino acids. Germline V gene lookup returns CDR1 LGHDT and CDR2 YNNKEL (reference sequence). The germline V and J ends were trimmed by 0 bases and 0 bases, with 15 bases remaining between them. The data stem from a study of blood T cells in healthy people across ages. Whole-study context: Template switching retrieved approximately one barcoded beta molecule for each two T cells. Study results and caveats: Researchers report that TCR beta diversity correlated strongly with naive T cell percentage.

A second PCR, run for roughly 7 to 11 cycles, used a sample-barcoded 5' primer plus a J-beta primer mix. Each CDR3 protein is one row after TCRdb ran MiXCR on the 5' RACE reads. The table lists 1.5 million or so distinct CDR3 sequences, about 42% of them singletons. The sequence was collected from a woman aged 18 to 35 in good health. Material: blood. This sequence joins TRBV3-1 and TRBJ2-7; the D is unclear. The CDR3, as DNA: TGTGCCAGCAGCCAAGAATTTTGGCAGCCTTCCTCCTACGAGCAGTACTTC. Translated: CASSQEFWQPSSYEQYF.